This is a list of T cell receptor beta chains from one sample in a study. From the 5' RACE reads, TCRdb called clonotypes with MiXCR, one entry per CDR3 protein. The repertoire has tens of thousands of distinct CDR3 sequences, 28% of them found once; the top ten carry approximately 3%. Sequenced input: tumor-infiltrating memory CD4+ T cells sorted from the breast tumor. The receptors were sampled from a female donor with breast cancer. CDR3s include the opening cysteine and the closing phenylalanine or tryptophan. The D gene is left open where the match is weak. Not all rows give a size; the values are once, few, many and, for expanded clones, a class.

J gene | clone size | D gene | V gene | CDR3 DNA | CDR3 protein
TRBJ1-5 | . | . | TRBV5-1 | TGCGCCAGCAGCAGCGGGGCAAATAGCAATCAGCCCCAGCATTTT | CASSSGANSNQPQHF
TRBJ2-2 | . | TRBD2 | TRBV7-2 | TGTGCCAGCAGCCCGGAGGGACTAACCGGGGAGCTGTTTTTT | CASSPEGLTGELFF
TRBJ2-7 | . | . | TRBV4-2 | TGTGCCAGCAGCAAAGATAGGACCACCCGCGAGCAGTACTTC | CASSKDRTTREQYF
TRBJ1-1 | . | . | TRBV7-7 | TGTGCTAGCAGCTTAAACGCTGAAACTGAAGCTTTCTTT | CASSLNAETEAFF
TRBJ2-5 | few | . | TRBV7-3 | TGTGCCAGCAGCTTCACGGGAACACAAGAGACCCAGTACTTC | CASSFTGTQETQYF
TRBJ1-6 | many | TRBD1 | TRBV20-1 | TGCAGTGCTCCCGCCGGGACAGGCAATTCACCCCTCCACTTT | CSAPAGTGNSPLHF
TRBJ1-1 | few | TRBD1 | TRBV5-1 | TGCGCCAGCAGGGACGGGACAGGGGTAAGCATGAACACTGAAGCTTTCTTT | CASRDGTGVSMNTEAFF
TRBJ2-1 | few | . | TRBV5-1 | TGCGCCAGCAGCTCCCCGACCCTCGGGAATGAGCAGTTCTTC | CASSSPTLGNEQFF
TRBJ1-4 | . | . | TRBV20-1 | TGCAGTGCCTGGCTCTCACCAACTAATGAGAAACTGTTTTTT | CSAWLSPTNEKLFF
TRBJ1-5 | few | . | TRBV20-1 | TGCAGTGCTAGACGGGTGGGTCAGCCCCAGCATTTT | CSARRVGQPQHF
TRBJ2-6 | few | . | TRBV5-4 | TGTGCCAGCAGCTTGTTGTCCAGGCCTCGACTTGGGGGGGCCAACGTCCTGACTTTC | CASSLLSRPRLGGANVLTF
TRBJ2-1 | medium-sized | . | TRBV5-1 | TGCGCCAGCAGCTTGGCGGGAGAGCGGTATGAGCAGTTCTTC | CASSLAGERYEQFF
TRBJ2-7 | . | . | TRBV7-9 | TGTGCCAGCAGCCACGGGGTGGGCGAGCAGTACTTC | CASSHGVGEQYF
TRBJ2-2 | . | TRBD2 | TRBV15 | TGTGCCACCACCTCAAAATGGACTAGCGGGAGAGGGGACACCGGGGAGCTGTTTTTT | CATTSKWTSGRGDTGELFF
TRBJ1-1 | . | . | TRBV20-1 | TGCAGTGCCTCGGTTGGCACTGAAGCTTTCTTT | CSASVGTEAFF
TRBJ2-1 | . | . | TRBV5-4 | TGTGCCAGCAGCTTGGGAGGGGGGCTGAGTAGCTCCTACAATGAGCGGTTCTTC | CASSLGGGLSSSYNERFF
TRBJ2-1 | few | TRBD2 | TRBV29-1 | TGCGCAGCGGGGGAGTCCTACAATGAGCAGTTCTTC | CAAGESYNEQFF
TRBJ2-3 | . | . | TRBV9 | TGTGCCAGCAGCGTAGTAGGAACAGATACGCAGTATTTT | CASSVVGTDTQYF
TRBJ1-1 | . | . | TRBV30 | TGTGCCTGGCGATCCAGGGCGAACACTGAAGCTTTCTTT | CAWRSRANTEAFF
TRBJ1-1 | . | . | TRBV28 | TGTGCCATCACTCGCAAGTTGAACACTGAAGCTTTCTTT | CAITRKLNTEAFF
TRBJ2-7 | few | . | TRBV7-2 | TGTGCCAGCAGCTTAAGGTCACCCTACGAGCAGTACTTC | CASSLRSPYEQYF
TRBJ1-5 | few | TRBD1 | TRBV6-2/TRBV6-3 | TGTGCCAGCAGTTACGCAGGGGGGAATCAGCCCCAGCATTTT | CASSYAGGNQPQHF
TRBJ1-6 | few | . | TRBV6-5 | TGTGCCAGCAGTTACTCAGTCCCCGCTCCCCATTCACCCCTCCACTTT | CASSYSVPAPHSPLHF
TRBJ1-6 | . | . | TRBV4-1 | TGCGCCAGCAGCCAAGATATCTCCACACCCCTCCACTTT | CASSQDISTPLHF
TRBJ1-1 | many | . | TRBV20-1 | TGCAGTGCTCCCTGGGGGAGCGGAAACACTGAAGCTTTCTTT | CSAPWGSGNTEAFF
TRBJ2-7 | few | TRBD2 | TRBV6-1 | TGTGCCAGCAGTGAAAAATCAGCGGGGACCTACGAGCAGTACTTC | CASSEKSAGTYEQYF
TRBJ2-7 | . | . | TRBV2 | TGTGCCAGCAGTGTCCCCTTCGGTGGGCAGGGGGGTGCCTACGAGCAGTACTTC | CASSVPFGGQGGAYEQYF
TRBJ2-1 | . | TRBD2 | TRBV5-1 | TGCGCCAGCAGCAAACTAGCGGGAGTCTCCTACAATGAGCAGTTCTTC | CASSKLAGVSYNEQFF
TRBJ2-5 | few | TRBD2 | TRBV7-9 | TGTGCCAGCAGTACTAGCGCCGAGACCCAGTACTTC | CASSTSAETQYF
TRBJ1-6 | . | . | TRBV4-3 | TGCGCCAGCAGCCAAGAAGGGGGGCCGGATTCACCCCTCCACTTT | CASSQEGGPDSPLHF
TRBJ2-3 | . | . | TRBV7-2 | TGTGCCAGCAGCCAAGGCTCGCGGGGAGATCGCACAGATACGCAGTATTTT | CASSQGSRGDRTDTQYF